The entry that follows covers one TCR beta chain sequence. Its matching antigen is unknown. This record belongs to a study of CD8+ T cells in alopecia areata. Overall study findings and caveats: Scalp samples also yield sequences from resident alphabeta T cells of normal skin. Normal scalp had lower clonality than lesional scalp, with alopecia totalis/universalis lesions showing this most strongly.

cDNA serving as the sequencing template came from extracted, reverse transcribed RNA. Repertoires were generated with immunoSEQ multiplex PCR, while TCRdb's copy carries only in-frame clones and drops some. The sample shows about 150,000 clones, about three fifths of them seen only once. The clonotype originates from a human donor in good health. Sequencing was done on a sample of CD4+ T cells sorted from blood.

CDR3 loop: CATSRDRDQYNEQFF. The CDR3 bases are TGTGCCACCAGCAGAGATCGCGATCAGTACAATGAGCAGTTCTTC. V is TRBV15 and J is TRBJ2-1; D is uncertain. With 0 bases removed from V and 4 bases from J, the gap between germline ends came to 10 bases. CDR3 length equals 15 residues. Looked up from germline, CDR1 is LNHNV and CDR2 is YYDKDF (reference sequence).